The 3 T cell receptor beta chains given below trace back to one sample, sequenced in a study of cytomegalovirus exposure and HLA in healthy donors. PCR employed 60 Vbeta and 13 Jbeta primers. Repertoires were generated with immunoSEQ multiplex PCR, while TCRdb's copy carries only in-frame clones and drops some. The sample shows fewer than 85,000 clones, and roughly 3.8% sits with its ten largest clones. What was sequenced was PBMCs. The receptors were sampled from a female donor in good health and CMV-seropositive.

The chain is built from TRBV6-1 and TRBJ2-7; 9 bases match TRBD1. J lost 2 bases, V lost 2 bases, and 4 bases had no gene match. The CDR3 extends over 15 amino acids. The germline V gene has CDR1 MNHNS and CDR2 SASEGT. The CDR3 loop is CASSEIGTGTYEQYF. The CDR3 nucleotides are TGTGCCAGCAGTGAAATTGGGACAGGGACCTACGAGCAGTACTTC.

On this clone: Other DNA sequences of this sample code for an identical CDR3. DNA for the CDR3: TGCAGCGTTGAAATCGCGTTTGGAAACACCATATATTTT. This translates into CSVEIAFGNTIYF. V gene TRBV29-1 combines with J gene TRBJ1-3; D is unresolved. The CDR3 contains 13 residues. Germline CDR1 is SQVTM and CDR2 is ANQGSEA. Trimming took 2 bases from V and 3 from J, leaving 8 bases between them.

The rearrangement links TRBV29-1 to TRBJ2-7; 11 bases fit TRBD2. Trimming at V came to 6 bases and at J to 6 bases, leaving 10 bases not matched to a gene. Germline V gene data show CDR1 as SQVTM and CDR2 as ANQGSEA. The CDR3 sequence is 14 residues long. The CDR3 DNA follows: TGCAGCGTGGTCCCGGGGCTAGCGGGAGGCGAGCAGTACTTC. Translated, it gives CSVVPGLAGGEQYF.